A few counts support the clone carrying this T cell receptor beta chain. These data are taken from a study of T-cell reconstitution after alpha-beta-depleted transplantation in children. It was with unique molecular identifiers that the TCRbeta library was prepared. TCRdb processed the PCR reads anew with MiXCR; each CDR3 protein has one entry. There are approximately 400,000 distinct CDR3 sequences in the sample; around 9.9% occur only once, and roughly 5.5% lies in the top ten. The TCR originated in a human donor who donated a stem cell graft to a child with acute myeloid leukemia. The sequencing used PBMCs from the stem cell graft donor, collected from the stem cell graft.

CDR3: CSGTTGNYGYTF. The CDR3, as DNA: TGCAGTGGGACGACAGGGAACTATGGCTACACCTTC. The chain has TRBV20-1 and TRBJ1-2, with 7 bases lining up with TRBD1. The CDR3 sequence is 12 residues long. V lost 7 bases to trimming and J lost 2 bases; unmatched junction nucleotides: 4. In germline, CDR1 is DFQATT, CDR2 SNEGSKA (reference sequence).